This TCR beta chain originates from a study of OX40 agonist ivuxolimab in advanced cancers. Overall study context: Mean age 60 years, range about 23 to 80; approximately 83% male. Notes on the study in general: Also present in some nonresponders was a low level of normalized T-cell clonal expansion.

The method was immunoSEQ multiplex PCR; TCRdb's version includes in-frame clones alone and lacks a portion of them. Of about 46,000 clones in the sample, 75% to 95% are singletons; the top ten hold approximately 4.4%. Concerning this clone: Its antigen is not known.

CDR3 size: 13 residues. Germline CDR1 ENHRY, CDR2 SYGVKD. Trimming took off 0 bases at V and 1 base at J, with 3 bases between the two ends. Sample: CD4+ or CD8+ T cells sorted from blood, taken in a trial of the OX40 agonist ivuxolimab. This chain joins TRBV10-3 and TRBJ1-1, with D hard to call. The receptor was derived from an adult with an advanced solid tumor such as melanoma, head and neck, liver or kidney cancer. CDR3 sequence (DNA): TGTGCCATCAGTGAGTCTGGGAACACTGAAGCTTTCTTT. Its protein is CAISESGNTEAFF.